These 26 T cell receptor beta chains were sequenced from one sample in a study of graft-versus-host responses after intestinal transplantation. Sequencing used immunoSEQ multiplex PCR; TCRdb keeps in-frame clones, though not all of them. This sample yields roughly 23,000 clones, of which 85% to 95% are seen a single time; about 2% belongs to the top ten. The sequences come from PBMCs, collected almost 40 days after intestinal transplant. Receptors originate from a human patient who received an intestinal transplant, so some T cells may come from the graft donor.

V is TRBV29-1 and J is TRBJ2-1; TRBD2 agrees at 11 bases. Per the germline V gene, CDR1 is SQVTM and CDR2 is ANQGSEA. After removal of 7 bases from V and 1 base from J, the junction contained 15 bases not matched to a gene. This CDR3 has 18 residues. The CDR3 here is CSAEGGLAGGMSYNEQFF. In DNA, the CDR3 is TGCAGCGCCGAGGGTGGTCTAGCGGGAGGAATGTCCTACAATGAGCAGTTCTTC.

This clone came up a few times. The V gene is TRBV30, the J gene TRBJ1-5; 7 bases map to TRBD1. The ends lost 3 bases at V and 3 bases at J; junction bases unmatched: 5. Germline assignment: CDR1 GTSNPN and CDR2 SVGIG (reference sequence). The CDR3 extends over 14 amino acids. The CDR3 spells CAWRGQAVNQPQHF. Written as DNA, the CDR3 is TGTGCCTGGAGAGGACAGGCCGTCAATCAGCCCCAGCATTTT. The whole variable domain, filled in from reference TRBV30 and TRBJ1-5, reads SQTIHQWPATLVQPVGSPLSLECTVEGTSNPNLYWYRQAAGRGLQLLFYSVGIGQISSEVPQNLSASRPQDRQFILSSKKLLLSDSGFYLCAWRGQAVNQPQHFGDGTRLSIL.

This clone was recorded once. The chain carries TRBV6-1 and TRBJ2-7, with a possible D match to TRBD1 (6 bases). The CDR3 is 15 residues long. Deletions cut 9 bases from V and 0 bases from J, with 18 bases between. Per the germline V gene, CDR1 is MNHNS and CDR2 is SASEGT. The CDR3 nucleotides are TGTGCCAGTTTCGATGGACAGTTATACTCCTACGAGCAGTACTTC. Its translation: CASFDGQLYSYEQYF.

Here the CDR3 reads CASSGQRSYEQYF. In nucleotides, the CDR3 is TGTGCCAGCAGCGGACAGCGCTCCTACGAGCAGTACTTC. The chain links TRBV14 to TRBJ2-7; maybe TRBD1 (6 bases). Germline CDR1 is SGHDN and CDR2 is FVKESK. The CDR3 extends over 13 amino acids. Trimming removed 5 bases at V and 0 bases at J, with 8 bases between.

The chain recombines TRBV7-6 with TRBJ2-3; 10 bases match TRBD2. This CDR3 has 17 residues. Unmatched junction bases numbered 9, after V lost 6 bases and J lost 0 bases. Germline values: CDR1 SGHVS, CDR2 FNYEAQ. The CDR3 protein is CASRVSGRPSSTDTQYF. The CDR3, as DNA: TGTGCCAGCAGGGTTAGCGGGAGGCCTTCTAGCACAGATACGCAGTATTTT.

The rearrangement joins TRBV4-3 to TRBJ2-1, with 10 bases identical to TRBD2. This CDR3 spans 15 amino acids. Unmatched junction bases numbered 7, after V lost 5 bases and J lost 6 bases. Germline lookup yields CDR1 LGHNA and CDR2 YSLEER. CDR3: CASSYSGGTFNEQFF. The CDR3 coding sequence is TGCGCCAGCAGCTATAGCGGGGGGACCTTCAATGAGCAGTTCTTC.

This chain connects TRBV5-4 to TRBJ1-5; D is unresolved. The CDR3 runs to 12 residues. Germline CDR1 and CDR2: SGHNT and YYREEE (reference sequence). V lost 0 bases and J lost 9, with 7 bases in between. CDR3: CASSLAHGPQHF. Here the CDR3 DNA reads TGTGCCAGCAGCTTGGCTCATGGGCCCCAGCATTTT. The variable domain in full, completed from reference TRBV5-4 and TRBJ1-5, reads ETGVTQSPTHLIKTRGQQVTLRCSSQSGHNTVSWYQQALGQGPQFIFQYYREEENGRGNFPPRFSGLQFPNYSSELNVNALELDDSALYLCASSLAHGPQHFGDGTRLSIL.

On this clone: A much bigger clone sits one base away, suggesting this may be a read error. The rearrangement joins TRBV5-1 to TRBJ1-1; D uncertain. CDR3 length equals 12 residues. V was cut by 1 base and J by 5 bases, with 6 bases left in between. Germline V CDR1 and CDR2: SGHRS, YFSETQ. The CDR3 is CASSLRVTEAFF. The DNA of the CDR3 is TGCGCCAGCAGCTTGAGGGTGACTGAAGCTTTCTTT. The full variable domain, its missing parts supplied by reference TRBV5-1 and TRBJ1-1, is KAGVTQTPRYLIKTRGQQVTLSCSPISGHRSVSWYQQTPGQGLQFLFEYFSETQRNKGNFPGRFSGRQFSNSRSEMNVSTLELGDSALYLCASSLRVTEAFFGQGTRLTVV.

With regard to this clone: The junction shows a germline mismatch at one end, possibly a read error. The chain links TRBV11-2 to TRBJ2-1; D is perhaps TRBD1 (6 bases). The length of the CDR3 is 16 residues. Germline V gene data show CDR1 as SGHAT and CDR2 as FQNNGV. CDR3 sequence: CASSLVDWGPGNKQFF. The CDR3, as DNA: TGTGCCAGCAGCTTAGTGGATTGGGGGCCCGGCAATAAGCAGTTCTTC.

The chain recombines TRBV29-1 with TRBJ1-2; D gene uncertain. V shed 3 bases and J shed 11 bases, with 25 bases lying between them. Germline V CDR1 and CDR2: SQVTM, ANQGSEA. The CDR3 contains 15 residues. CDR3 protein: CSVDKGCWQSGYYTF. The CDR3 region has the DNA TGCAGCGTTGATAAGGGTTGCTGGCAGAGCGGATATTACACCTTC.

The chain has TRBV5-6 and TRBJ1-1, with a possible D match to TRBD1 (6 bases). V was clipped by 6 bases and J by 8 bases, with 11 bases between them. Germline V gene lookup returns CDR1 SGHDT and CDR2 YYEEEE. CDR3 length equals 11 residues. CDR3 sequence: CASTGGREAFF. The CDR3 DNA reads TGTGCCAGCACCGGGGGCAGGGAAGCTTTCTTT. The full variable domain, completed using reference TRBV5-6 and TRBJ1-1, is DAGVTQSPTHLIKTRGQQVTLRCSPKSGHDTVSWYQQALGQGPQFIFQYYEEEERQRGNFPDRFSGHQFPNYSSELNVNALLLGDSALYLCASTGGREAFFGQGTRLTVV.

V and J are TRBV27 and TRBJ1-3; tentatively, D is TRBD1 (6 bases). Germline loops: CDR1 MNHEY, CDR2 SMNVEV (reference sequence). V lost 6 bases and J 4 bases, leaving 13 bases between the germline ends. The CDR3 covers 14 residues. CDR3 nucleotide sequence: TGTGCCAGCAGCCTAACAGGGTGGGGAAACACCATATATTTT. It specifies CASSLTGWGNTIYF.

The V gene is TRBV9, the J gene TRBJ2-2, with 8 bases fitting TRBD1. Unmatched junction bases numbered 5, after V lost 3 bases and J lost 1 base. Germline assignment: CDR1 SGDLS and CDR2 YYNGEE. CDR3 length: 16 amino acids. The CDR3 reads CASSDPDRENTGELFF. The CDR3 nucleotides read TGTGCCAGCAGCGACCCGGACAGGGAGAACACCGGGGAGCTGTTTTTT.

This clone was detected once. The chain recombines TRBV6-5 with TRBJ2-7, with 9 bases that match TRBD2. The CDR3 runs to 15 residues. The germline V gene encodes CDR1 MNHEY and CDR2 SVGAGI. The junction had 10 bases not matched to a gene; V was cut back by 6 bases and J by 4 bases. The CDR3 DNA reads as TGTGCCAGCAGGGGCAAGGGACTAGCTGGGTACGAGCAGTACTTC. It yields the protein CASRGKGLAGYEQYF.

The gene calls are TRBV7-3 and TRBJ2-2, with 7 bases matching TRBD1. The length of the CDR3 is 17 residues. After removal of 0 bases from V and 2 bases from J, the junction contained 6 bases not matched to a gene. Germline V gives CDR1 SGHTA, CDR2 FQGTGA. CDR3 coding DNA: TGTGCCAGCAGCTTAACAACCAGGGACAGTAACACCGGGGAGCTGTTTTTT. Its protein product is CASSLTTRDSNTGELFF.

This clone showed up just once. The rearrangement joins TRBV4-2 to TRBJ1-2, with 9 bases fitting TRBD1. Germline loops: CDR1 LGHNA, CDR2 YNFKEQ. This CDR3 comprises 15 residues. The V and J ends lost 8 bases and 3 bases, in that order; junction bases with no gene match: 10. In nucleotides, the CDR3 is TGTGCCAGCCGGCTACATCGGACAGGGGACTATGGCTACACCTTC. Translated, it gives CASRLHRTGDYGYTF.

CDR3 in DNA: TGTGCCAGTCTCGGGGTGGACAGACTCAATCAGCCCCAGCATTTT. This codes for CASLGVDRLNQPQHF. This chain uses TRBV6-6 with TRBJ1-5, with D perhaps matching TRBD1 (6 bases). The V end lost 9 bases, the J end lost 3 bases, and 18 bases lay between the germline ends. CDR1 and CDR2 from the germline V gene are MNHNY and SVGAGI (reference sequence). This CDR3 has 15 amino acids.

CDR3 coding DNA: TGTGCCAGCAGCGGGACATCCACCAATCAGCCCCAGCATTTT. This gives the protein CASSGTSTNQPQHF. The genes are TRBV9 and TRBJ1-5; possible D gene TRBD1, 5 bases. V lost 3 bases to trimming and J lost 3 bases, with 10 bases between them. Germline loops: CDR1 SGDLS, CDR2 YYNGEE. The CDR3 runs to 14 residues.

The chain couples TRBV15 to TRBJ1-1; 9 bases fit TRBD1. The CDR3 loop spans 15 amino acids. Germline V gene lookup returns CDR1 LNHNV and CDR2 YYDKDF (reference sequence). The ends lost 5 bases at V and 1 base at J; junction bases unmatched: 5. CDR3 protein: CATSAPGQGNTEAFF. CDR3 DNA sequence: TGTGCCACCAGCGCACCGGGACAGGGGAACACTGAAGCTTTCTTT. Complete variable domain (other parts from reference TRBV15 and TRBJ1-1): DAMVIQNPRYQVTQFGKPVTLSCSQTLNHNVMYWYQQKSSQAPKLLFHYYDKDFNNEADTPDNFQSRRPNTSFCFLDIRSPGLGDTAMYLCATSAPGQGNTEAFFGQGTRLTVV.

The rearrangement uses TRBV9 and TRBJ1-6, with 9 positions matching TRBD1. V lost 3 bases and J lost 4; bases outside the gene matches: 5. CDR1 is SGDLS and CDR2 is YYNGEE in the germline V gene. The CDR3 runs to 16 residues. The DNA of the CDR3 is TGTGCCAGCAGCGGGACAGGGGCAAATTATAATTCACCCCTCCACTTT. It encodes CASSGTGANYNSPLHF.

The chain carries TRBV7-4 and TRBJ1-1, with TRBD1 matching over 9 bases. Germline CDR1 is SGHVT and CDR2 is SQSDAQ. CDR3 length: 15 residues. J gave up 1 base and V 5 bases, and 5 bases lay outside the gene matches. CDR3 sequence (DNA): TGTGCCAGCAGCCTTAGACAGGGGGAGAACACTGAAGCTTTCTTT. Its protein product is CASSLRQGENTEAFF.

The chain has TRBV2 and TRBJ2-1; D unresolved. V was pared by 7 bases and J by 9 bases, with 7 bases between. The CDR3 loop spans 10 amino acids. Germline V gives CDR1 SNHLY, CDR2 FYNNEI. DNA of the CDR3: TGTGCCAGCAATGGCGGTGAGCAGTTCTTC. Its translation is CASNGGEQFF.

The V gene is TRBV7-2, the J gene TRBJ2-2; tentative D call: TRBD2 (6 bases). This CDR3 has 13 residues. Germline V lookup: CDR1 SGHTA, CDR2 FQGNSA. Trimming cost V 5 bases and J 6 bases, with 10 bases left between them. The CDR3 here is CASSPGVSGELFF. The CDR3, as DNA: TGTGCCAGCAGCCCGGGGGTTTCCGGGGAGCTGTTTTTT.

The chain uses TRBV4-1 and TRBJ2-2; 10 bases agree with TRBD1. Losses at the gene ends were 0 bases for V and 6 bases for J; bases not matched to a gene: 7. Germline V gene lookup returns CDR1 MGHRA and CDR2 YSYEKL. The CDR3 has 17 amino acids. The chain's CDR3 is CASSQDEGTGEAGELFF. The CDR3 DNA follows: TGCGCCAGCAGCCAAGATGAGGGGACAGGGGAGGCCGGGGAGCTGTTTTTT.

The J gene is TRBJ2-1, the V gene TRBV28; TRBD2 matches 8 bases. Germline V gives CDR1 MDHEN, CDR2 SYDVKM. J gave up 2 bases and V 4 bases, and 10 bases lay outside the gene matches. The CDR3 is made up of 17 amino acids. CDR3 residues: CASSSPQTSGAYNEQFF. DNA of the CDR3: TGTGCCAGCAGTTCCCCCCAAACTAGCGGAGCCTACAATGAGCAGTTCTTC.

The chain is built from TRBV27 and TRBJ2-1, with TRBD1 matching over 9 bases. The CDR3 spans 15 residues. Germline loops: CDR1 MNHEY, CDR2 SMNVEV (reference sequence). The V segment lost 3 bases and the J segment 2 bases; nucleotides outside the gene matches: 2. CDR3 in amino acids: CASSFTGGAYNEQFF. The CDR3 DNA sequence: TGTGCCAGCAGTTTTACAGGGGGCGCCTACAATGAGCAGTTCTTC.